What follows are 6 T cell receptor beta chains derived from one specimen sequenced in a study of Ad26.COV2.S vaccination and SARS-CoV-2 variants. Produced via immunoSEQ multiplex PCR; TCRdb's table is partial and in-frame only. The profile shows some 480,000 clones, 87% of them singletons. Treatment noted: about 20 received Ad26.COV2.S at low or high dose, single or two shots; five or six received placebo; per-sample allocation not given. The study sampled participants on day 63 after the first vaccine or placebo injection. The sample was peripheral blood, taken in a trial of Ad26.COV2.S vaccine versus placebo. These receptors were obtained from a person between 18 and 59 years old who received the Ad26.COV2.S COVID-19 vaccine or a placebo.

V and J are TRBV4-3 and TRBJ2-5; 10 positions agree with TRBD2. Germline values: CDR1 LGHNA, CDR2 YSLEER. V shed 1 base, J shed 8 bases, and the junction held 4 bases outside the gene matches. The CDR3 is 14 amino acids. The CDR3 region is CASSQVLAGGTQYF. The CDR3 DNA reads TGCGCCAGCAGCCAAGTATTAGCGGGAGGTACCCAGTACTTC.

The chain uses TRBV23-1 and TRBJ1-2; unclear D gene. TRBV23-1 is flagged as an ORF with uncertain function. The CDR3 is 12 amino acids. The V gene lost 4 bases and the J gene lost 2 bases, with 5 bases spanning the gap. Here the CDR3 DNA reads TGCGCCAGCAGTCCGTACAACTATGGCTACACCTTC. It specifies CASSPYNYGYTF.

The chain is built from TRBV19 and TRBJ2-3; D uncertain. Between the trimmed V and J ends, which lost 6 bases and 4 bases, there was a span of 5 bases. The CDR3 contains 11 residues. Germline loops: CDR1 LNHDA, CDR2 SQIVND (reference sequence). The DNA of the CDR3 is TGTGCCAGTAGAGCTGCAGATACGCAGTATTTT. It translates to CASRAADTQYF.

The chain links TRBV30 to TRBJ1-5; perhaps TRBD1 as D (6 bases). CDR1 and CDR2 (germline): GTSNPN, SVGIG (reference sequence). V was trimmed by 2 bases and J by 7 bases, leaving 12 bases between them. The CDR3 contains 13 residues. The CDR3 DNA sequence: TGTGCCTGGAGTCGACAGGCAGACCAGCCCCAGCATTTT. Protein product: CAWSRQADQPQHF.

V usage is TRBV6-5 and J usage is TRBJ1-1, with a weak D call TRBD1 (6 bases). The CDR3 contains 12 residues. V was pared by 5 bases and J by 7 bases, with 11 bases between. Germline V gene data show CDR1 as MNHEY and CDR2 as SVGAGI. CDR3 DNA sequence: TGTGCCAGCAGTAGACGACAGGTTGAAGCTTTCTTT. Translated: CASSRRQVEAFF.

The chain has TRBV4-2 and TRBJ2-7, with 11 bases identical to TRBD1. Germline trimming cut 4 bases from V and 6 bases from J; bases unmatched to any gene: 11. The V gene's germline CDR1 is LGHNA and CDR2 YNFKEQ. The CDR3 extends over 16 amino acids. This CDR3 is CASSLEAGTGGFEQYF. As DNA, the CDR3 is TGTGCCAGCAGCCTCGAAGCCGGGACAGGGGGTTTCGAGCAGTACTTC.